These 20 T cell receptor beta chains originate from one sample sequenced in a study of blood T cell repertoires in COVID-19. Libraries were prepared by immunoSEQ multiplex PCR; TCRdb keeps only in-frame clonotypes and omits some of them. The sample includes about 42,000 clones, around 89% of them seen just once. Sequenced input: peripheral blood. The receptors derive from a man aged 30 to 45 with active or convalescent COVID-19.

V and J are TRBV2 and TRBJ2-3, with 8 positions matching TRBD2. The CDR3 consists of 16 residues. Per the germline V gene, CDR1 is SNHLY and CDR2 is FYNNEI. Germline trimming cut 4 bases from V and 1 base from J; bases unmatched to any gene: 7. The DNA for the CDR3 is TGTGCCAGCAGTGCTTTCGGACTAGCCGGCACAGATACGCAGTATTTT. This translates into CASSAFGLAGTDTQYF.

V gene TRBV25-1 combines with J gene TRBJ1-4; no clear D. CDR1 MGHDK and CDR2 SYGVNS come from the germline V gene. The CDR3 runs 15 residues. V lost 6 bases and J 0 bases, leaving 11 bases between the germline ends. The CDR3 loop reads CASRPNLATNEKLFF. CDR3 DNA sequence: TGTGCCAGCAGACCCAACTTAGCAACTAATGAAAAACTGTTTTTT.

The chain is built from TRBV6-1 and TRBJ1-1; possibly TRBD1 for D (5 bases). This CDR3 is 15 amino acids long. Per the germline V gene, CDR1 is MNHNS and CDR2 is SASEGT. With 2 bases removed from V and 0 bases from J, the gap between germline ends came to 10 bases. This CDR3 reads CASSELGPMNTEAFF. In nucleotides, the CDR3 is TGTGCCAGCAGTGAATTGGGGCCCATGAACACTGAAGCTTTCTTT.

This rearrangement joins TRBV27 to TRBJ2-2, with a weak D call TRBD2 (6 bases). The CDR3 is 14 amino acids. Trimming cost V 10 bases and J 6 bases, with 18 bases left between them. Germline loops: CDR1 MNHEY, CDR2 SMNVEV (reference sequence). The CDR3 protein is CATTEGLPPGELFF. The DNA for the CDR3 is TGTGCCACCACCGAGGGACTCCCCCCCGGGGAGCTGTTTTTT.

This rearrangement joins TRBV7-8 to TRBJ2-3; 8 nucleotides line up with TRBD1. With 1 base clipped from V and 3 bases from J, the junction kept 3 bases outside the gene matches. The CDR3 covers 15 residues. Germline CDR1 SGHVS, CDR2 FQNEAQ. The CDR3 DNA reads TGTGCCAGCAGCTTAGTTGGACAGGGAACAGATACGCAGTATTTT. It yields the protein CASSLVGQGTDTQYF.

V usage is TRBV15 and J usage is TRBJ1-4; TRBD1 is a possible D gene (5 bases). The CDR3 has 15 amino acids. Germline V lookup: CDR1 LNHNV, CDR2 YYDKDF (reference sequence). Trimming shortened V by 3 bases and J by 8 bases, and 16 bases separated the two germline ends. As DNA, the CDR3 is TGTGCCACCAGCAGGGGGGGGGAACCCCAAGAAAAACTGTTTTTT. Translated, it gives CATSRGGEPQEKLFF.

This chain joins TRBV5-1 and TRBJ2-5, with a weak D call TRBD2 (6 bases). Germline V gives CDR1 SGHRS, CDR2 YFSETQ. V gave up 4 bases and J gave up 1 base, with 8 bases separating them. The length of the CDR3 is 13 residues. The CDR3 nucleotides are TGCGCCAGCAGCCGAGCGGGCCAAGAGACCCAGTACTTC. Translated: CASSRAGQETQYF.

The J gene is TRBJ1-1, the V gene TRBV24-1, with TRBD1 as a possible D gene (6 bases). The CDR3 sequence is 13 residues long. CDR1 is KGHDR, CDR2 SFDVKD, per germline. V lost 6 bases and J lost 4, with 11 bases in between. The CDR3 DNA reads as TGTGCCACCAGTAAGACAGGCGGCACTGAAGCTTTCTTT. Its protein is CATSKTGGTEAFF.

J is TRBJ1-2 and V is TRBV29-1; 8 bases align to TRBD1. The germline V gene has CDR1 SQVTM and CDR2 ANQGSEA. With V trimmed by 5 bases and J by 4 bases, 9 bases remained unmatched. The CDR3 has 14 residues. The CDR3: CSVTSGTGVYGYTF. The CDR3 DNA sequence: TGCAGCGTTACCTCCGGGACAGGCGTCTATGGCTACACCTTC.

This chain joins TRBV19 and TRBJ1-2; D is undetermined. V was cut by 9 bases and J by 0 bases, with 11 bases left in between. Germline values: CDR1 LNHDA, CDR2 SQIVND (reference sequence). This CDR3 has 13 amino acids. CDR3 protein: CASENGANYGYTF. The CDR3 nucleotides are TGTGCCAGCGAAAACGGAGCTAACTATGGCTACACCTTC.

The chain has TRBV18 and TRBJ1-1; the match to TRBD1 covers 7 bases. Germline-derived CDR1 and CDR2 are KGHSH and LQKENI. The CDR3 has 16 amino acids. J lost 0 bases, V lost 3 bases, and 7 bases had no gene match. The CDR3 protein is CASSPMTGNMNTEAFF. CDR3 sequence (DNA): TGTGCCAGCTCACCGATGACAGGGAATATGAACACTGAAGCTTTCTTT.

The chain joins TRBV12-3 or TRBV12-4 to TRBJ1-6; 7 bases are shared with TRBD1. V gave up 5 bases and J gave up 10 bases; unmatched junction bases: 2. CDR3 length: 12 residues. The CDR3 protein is CASSADRSPLHF. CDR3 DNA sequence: TGTGCCAGCAGTGCGGACAGGTCACCCCTCCACTTT.

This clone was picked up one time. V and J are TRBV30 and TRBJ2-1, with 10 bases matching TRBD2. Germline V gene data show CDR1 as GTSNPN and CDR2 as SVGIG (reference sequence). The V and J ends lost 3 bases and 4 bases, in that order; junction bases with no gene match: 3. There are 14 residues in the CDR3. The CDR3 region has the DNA TGTGCCTGGAGACTAGCGGGGTCTTACAATGAGCAGTTCTTC. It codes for CAWRLAGSYNEQFF.

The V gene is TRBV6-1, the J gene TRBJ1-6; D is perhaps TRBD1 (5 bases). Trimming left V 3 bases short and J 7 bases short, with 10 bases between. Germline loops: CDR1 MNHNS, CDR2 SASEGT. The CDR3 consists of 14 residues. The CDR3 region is CASSEDTANSPLHF. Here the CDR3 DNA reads TGTGCCAGCAGTGAGGACACCGCCAATTCACCCCTCCACTTT.

The CDR3 DNA reads as TGTGCCAGCACCACAGGTAGCACAGATACGCAGTATTTT. As protein: CASTTGSTDTQYF. This chain uses TRBV7-9 with TRBJ2-3; D may be TRBD1 (5 bases). Trimming took 7 bases from V and 0 from J, leaving 8 bases between them. This CDR3 contains 13 residues. Germline loops: CDR1 SEHNR, CDR2 FQNEAQ (reference sequence).

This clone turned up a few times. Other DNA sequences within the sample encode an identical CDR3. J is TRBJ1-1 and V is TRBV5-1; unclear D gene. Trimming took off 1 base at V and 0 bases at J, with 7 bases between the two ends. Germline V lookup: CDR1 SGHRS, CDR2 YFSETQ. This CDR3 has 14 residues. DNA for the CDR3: TGCGCCAGCAGCTTGTCAGGTCTGAACACTGAAGCTTTCTTT. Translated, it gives CASSLSGLNTEAFF. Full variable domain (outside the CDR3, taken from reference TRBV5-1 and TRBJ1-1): KAGVTQTPRYLIKTRGQQVTLSCSPISGHRSVSWYQQTPGQGLQFLFEYFSETQRNKGNFPGRFSGRQFSNSRSEMNVSTLELGDSALYLCASSLSGLNTEAFFGQGTRLTVV.

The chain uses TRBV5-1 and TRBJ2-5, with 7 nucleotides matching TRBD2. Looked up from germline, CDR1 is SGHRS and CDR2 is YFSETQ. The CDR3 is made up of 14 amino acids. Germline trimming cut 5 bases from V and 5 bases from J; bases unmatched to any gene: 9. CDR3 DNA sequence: TGCGCCAGCAGGGCCAGGACTAGTGGGGAGACCCAGTACTTC. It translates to CASRARTSGETQYF.

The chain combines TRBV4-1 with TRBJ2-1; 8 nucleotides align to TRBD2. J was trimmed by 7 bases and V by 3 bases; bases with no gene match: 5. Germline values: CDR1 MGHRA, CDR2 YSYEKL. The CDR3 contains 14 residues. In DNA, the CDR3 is TGCGCCAGCAGCCAGGGCGGGGGGCAGAATGAGCAGTTCTTC. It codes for CASSQGGGQNEQFF.

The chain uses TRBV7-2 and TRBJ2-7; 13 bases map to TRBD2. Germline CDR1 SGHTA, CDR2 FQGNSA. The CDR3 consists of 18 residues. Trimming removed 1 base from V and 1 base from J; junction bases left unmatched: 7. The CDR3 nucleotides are TGTGCCAGCAGCTTAGACCCGGGACTAGCGGGACGGTCCTACGAGCAGTACGTC. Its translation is CASSLDPGLAGRSYEQYV.

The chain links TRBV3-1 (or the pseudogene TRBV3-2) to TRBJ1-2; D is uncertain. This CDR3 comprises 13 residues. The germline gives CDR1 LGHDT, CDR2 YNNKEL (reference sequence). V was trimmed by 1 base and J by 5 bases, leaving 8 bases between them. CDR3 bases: TGTGCCAGCAGCCAAGGCGGGTTATATGGCTACACCTTC. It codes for CASSQGGLYGYTF.